One and the same sample provided the 9 T cell receptor beta chains below, sequenced in a study of T-cell reconstitution after alpha-beta-depleted transplantation in children. It was with unique molecular identifiers that the TCRbeta library was prepared. TCRdb redid the calling of the PCR reads with MiXCR, one entry per CDR3 protein. There are approximately 650,000 distinct CDR3 sequences in the sample; around 13% occur only once, and 0.79% lies in the top ten. The input for sequencing was PBMCs, taken before TCRalphabeta/CD19-depleted stem cell transplant. All receptors come from a girl aged 2 to 9 with congenital amegakaryocytic thrombocytopenia, due to receive a stem cell transplant.

This clonotype was detected ten times or more. The chain links TRBV4-1 to TRBJ1-6; no definite D call. CDR1 and CDR2 from the germline V gene are MGHRA and YSYEKL. The germline V and J ends were trimmed by 6 bases and 2 bases, with 20 bases remaining between them. The CDR3 consists of 18 residues. The CDR3 DNA reads as TGCGCCAGCAGTAGTGCGATTCGACGGTTGGCCTATAATTCACCCCTCCACTTT. It encodes CASSSAIRRLAYNSPLHF.

This clonotype was seen many times. The chain links TRBV5-6 to TRBJ1-5; D ambiguous. This CDR3 is built from 14 residues. With 5 bases removed from V and 7 bases from J, the gap between germline ends came to 16 bases. Germline CDR1 is SGHDT and CDR2 is YYEEEE. The CDR3 loop reads CASRLWGSLQPQHF. Written as DNA, the CDR3 is TGTGCCAGCAGGTTGTGGGGATCCTTACAGCCCCAGCATTTT. Variable domain in full (rest from reference TRBV5-6 and TRBJ1-5): DAGVTQSPTHLIKTRGQQVTLRCSPKSGHDTVSWYQQALGQGPQFIFQYYEEEERQRGNFPDRFSGHQFPNYSSELNVNALLLGDSALYLCASRLWGSLQPQHFGDGTRLSIL.

Many counts were recorded for this clonotype. This chain uses TRBV20-1 with TRBJ2-7, with unresolved D. Deletions cut 3 bases from V and 3 bases from J, with 9 bases between. The germline V gene has CDR1 DFQATT and CDR2 SNEGSKA (reference sequence). The CDR3 has 12 residues. The CDR3 bases are TGCAGTGCTAGCTCGGCTGTCTACGAGCAGTACTTC. Its protein product is CSASSAVYEQYF.

V usage is TRBV20-1 and J usage is TRBJ2-5, with a tentative D call TRBD2 (7 bases). The germline gives CDR1 DFQATT, CDR2 SNEGSKA (reference sequence). V lost 7 bases, J lost 5 bases, and 17 bases lay in between. CDR3 length: 13 amino acids. The CDR3 loop reads CSVEQGGSETQYF. The CDR3 DNA sequence: TGCAGTGTAGAACAGGGAGGGAGTGAGACCCAGTACTTC.

The CDR3 nucleotides are TGTGCCAGCAGTTTGATGCGGGAGGGGTCAGATACGCAGTATTTT. Amino acid sequence: CASSLMREGSDTQYF. The rearrangement uses TRBV12-3 or TRBV12-4 and TRBJ2-3, with TRBD2 matching 9 bases. J lost 4 bases, V lost 3 bases, and 5 bases had no gene match. This CDR3 is built from 15 residues.

A word on this clonotype: This may come from a read error, since a much larger clone is one base off. The chain carries TRBV5-1 and TRBJ2-1; no clear D. The germline V gene encodes CDR1 SGHRS and CDR2 YFSETQ. The CDR3 has 13 residues. Trimming removed 4 bases at V and 6 bases at J, with 11 bases between. Written as DNA, the CDR3 is TGCGCCAGCAGCATGGGAAGTCCCAATGAGCAGTTCTTC. This sequence encodes CASSMGSPNEQFF.

This clonotype was counted ten times or more. The chain has TRBV12-3 or TRBV12-4 and TRBJ1-5, with D uncertain. The CDR3 totals 16 residues. The V end lost 6 bases, the J end lost 2 bases, and 17 bases lay between the germline ends. The CDR3 region has the DNA TGTGCCAGCAGCCGATCGGGTCCTTGGGGCAATCAGCCCCAGCATTTT. The encoded protein is CASSRSGPWGNQPQHF.

This clonotype was detected many times. The CDR3 here is CSAKGQGNTGELFF. The CDR3 nucleotides read TGCAGTGCTAAGGGGCAGGGTAACACCGGGGAGCTGTTTTTT. The chain links TRBV20-1 to TRBJ2-2; tentatively, D is TRBD1 (5 bases). V was trimmed by 4 bases and J by 2 bases, leaving 11 bases between them. The germline V gene has CDR1 DFQATT and CDR2 SNEGSKA (reference sequence). The CDR3 contains 14 residues.

This clonotype was observed a few times. The gene calls are TRBV5-6 and TRBJ2-4, with D possibly TRBD2 on 6 matching bases. This CDR3 has 13 residues. Germline CDR1 reads SGHDT; CDR2 reads YYEEEE. V dropped 4 bases and J dropped 5 bases, with 10 bases sitting between them. In DNA form, the CDR3 reads TGTGCCAGCAGCCCATGGGGGGAAAACATTCAGTACTTC. Residues: CASSPWGENIQYF. Full variable domain (missing parts from reference TRBV5-6 and TRBJ2-4): DAGVTQSPTHLIKTRGQQVTLRCSPKSGHDTVSWYQQALGQGPQFIFQYYEEEERQRGNFPDRFSGHQFPNYSSELNVNALLLGDSALYLCASSPWGENIQYFGAGTRLSVL.